This T cell receptor beta chain derives from a study of shared clonotypes between healthy human individuals. Worth noting for this clone: Antigen specificity is unknown.

Methods used by the authors: ImmunoSEQ only sent back junction sequences with no quality scores, so filtering was done differently. The protocol was immunoSEQ multiplex PCR, while the TCRdb copy is restricted to in-frame clones and leaves out a portion. The V and J calls and clone size are taken from that table; D and trimming were inferred from the DNA. The table records 2 million to 3 million clones, approximately 93% of them present only once. The study's findings and limits: In contrast to clonotypes shared by all four donors, non-shared clonotypes had lower generation probabilities. Sampling covered blood only; tissue repertoires likely differ.

Partitioning of CD4+ cells yielded a CD45RA+ naive subset and a CD45RA-negative memory subset. Germline CDR1 is ENHRY and CDR2 is SYGVKD. The CDR3 runs 13 residues. Trimming took 7 bases from V and 3 from J, leaving 12 bases between them. The rearrangement uses TRBV10-3 and TRBJ1-1, with a possible D match to TRBD1 (6 bases). The receptor's source is a man between 18 and 35 years old in good health. Some clones in this sample may be carry-over from other donors' samples. The sample consisted of naive CD4+ T cells from PBMCs. Described subset: CD45RA+ positively selected. CDR3 protein: CAIKAGADTEAFF. CDR3 in DNA: TGTGCCATCAAAGCAGGGGCGGACACTGAAGCTTTCTTT.